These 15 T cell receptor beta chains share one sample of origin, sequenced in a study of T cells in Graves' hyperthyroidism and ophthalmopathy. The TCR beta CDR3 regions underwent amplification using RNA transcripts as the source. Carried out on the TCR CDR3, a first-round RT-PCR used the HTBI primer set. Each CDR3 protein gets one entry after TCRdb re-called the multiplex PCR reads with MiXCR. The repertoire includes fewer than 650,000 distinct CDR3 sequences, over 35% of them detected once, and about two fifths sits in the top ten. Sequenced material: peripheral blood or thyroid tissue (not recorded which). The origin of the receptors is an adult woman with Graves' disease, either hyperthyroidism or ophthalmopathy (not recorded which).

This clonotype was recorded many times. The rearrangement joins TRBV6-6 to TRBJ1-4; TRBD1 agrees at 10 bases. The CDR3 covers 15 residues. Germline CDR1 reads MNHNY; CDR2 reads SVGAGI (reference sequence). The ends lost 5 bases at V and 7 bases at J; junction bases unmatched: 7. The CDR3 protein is CASSAETGGSEKLFF. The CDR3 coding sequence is TGTGCCAGCAGTGCCGAGACAGGGGGCAGTGAAAAACTGTTTTTT.

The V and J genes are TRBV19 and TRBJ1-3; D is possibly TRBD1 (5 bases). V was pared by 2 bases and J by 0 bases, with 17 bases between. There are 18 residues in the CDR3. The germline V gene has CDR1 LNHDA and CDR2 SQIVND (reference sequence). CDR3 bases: TGTGCCAGTAGTATAAGGGGCTCTACCGTCTACTCTGGAAACACCATATATTTT. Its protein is CASSIRGSTVYSGNTIYF.

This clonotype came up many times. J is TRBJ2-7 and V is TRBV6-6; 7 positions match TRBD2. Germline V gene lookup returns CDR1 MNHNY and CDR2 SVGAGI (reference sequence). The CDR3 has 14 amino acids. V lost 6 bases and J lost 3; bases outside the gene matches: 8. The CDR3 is CASRYREDVYEQYF. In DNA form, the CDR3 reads TGTGCCAGCAGGTATCGGGAGGACGTCTACGAGCAGTACTTC.

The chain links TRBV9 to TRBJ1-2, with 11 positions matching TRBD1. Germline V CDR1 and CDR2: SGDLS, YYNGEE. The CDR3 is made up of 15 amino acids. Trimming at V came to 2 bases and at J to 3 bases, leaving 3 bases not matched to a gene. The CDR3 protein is CASSVWGQGDYGYTF. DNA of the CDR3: TGTGCCAGCAGCGTGTGGGGACAGGGGGACTATGGCTACACCTTC.

The CDR3 region is CSVEGRQGANGYTF. The CDR3 nucleotides are TGCAGCGTTGAAGGTCGACAGGGGGCTAATGGCTACACCTTC. The chain joins TRBV29-1 to TRBJ1-2; 10 nucleotides match TRBD1. This CDR3 spans 14 amino acids. Trimming cost V 1 base and J 6 bases; bases outside gene matches: 5. Germline assignment: CDR1 SQVTM and CDR2 ANQGSEA. Full variable domain (missing parts from reference TRBV29-1 and TRBJ1-2): SAVISQKPSRDICQRGTSLTIQCQVDSQVTMMFWYRQQPGQSLTLIATANQGSEATYESGFVIDKFPISRPNLTFSTLTVSNMSPEDSSIYLCSVEGRQGANGYTFGSGTRLTVV.

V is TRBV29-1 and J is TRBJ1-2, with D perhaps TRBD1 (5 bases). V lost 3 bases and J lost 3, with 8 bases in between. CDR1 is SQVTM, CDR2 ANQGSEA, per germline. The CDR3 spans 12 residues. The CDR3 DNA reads TGCAGCGTTGACAGGGATGACTATGGCTACACCTTC. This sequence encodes CSVDRDDYGYTF.

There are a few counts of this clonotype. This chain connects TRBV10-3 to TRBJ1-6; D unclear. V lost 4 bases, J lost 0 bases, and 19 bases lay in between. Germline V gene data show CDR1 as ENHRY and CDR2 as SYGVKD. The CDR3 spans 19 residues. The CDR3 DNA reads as TGTGCCATCAGTGCCAACCAAGGTGCCAGTGGCTCCTATAATTCACCCCTCCACTTT. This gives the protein CAISANQGASGSYNSPLHF.

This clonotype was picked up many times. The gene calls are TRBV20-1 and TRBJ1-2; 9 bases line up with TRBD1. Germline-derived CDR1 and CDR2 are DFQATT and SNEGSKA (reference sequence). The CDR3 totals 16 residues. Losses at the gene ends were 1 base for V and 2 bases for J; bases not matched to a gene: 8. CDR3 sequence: CSARVPPDRGNYGYTF. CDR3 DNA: TGCAGTGCTAGAGTTCCCCCGGACAGGGGCAACTATGGCTACACCTTC.

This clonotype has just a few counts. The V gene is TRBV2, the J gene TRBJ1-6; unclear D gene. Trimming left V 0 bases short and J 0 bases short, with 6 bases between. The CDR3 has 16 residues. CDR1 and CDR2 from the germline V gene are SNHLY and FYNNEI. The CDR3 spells CASSEAGFSYNSPLHF. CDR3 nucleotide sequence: TGTGCCAGCAGTGAAGCTGGGTTCTCCTATAATTCACCCCTCCACTTT. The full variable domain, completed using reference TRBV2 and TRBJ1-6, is EPEVTQTPSHQVTQMGQEVILRCVPISNHLYFYWYRQILGQKVEFLVSFYNNEISEKSEIFDDQFSVERPDGSNFTLKIRSTKLEDSAMYFCASSEAGFSYNSPLHFGNGTRLTVT.

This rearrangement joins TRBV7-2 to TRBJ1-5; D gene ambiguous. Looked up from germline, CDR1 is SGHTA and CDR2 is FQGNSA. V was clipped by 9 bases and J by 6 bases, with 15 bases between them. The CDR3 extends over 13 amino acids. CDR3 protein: CASIDKVGQPQHF. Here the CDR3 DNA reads TGTGCCAGTATAGACAAGGTCGGTCAGCCCCAGCATTTT. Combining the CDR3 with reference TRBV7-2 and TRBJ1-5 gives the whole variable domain GAGVSQSPSNKVTEKGKDVELRCDPISGHTALYWYRQSLGQGLEFLIYFQGNSAPDKSGLPSDRFSAERTGGSVSTLTIQRTQQEDSAVYLCASIDKVGQPQHFGDGTRLSIL.

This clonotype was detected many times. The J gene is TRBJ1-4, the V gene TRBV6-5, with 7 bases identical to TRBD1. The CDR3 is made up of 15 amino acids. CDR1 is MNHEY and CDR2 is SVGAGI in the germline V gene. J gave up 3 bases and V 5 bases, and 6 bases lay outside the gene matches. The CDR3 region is CASSLLGQSNEKLFF. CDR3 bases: TGTGCCAGCAGTCTTTTGGGACAGTCTAATGAAAAACTGTTTTTT.

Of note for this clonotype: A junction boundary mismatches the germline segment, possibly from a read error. CDR3 residues: CASSPHPGTSGHFTSYGQYF. CDR3 DNA: TGTGCCAGCAGCCCCCACCCCGGGACTAGCGGCCACTTTACCTCCTACGGGCAGTACTTC. V is TRBV7-9 and J is TRBJ2-7, with TRBD2 matching over 11 bases. In germline, CDR1 is SEHNR, CDR2 FQNEAQ (reference sequence). The CDR3 runs 20 residues.

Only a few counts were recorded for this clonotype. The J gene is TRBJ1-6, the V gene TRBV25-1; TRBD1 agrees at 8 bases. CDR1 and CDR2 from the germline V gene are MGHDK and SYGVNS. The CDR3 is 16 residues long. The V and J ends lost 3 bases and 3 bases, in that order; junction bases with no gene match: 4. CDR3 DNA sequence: TGTGCCAGCAGTGACGGCAGGGGGCTCTATAATTCACCCCTCCACTTT. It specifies CASSDGRGLYNSPLHF. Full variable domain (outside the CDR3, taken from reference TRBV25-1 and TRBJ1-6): EADIYQTPRYLVIGTGKKITLECSQTMGHDKMYWYQQDPGMELHLIHYSYGVNSTEKGDLSSESTVSRIRTEHFPLTLESARPSHTSQYLCASSDGRGLYNSPLHFGNGTRLTVT.

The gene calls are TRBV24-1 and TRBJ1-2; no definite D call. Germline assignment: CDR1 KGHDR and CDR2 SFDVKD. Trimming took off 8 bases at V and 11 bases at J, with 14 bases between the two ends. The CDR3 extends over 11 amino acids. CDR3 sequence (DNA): TGTGCCACCACCAGCGGGAGTGGATACACCTTC. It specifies CATTSGSGYTF.

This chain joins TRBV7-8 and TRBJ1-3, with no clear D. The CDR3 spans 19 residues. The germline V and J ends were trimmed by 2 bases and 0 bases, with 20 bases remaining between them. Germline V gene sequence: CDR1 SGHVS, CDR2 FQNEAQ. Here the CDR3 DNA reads TGTGCCAGCAGCTTACGAGGTACAGTTTTCTCGAGCTCTGGAAACACCATATATTTT. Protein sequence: CASSLRGTVFSSSGNTIYF.